This T cell receptor beta chain was retrieved from a study of shared clonotypes between healthy human individuals. Sorted-subset replicate PCR reactions were performed with about 210 ng DNA, corresponding to 30,000 or so T cell genomes. The repertoire was sequenced with immunoSEQ multiplex PCR; TCRdb's copy has only in-frame clones and lacks some. This sample has 1.6 million or so clones, with approximately 98.5% found just once. Comments on this clone: The target antigen is unknown.

Germline V gives CDR1 SGHKS, CDR2 YYEKEE (reference sequence). The CDR3 contains 15 residues. Trimming pared 5 bases from V and 1 base from J, leaving 12 bases between. Whole-study results and caveats: Rarefaction curves obtained for sorted subsets showed sequencing incomplete despite large depth.

The study drew all its donors from Caucasian adults living in Nashville, Tennessee. The split of CD4+ cells yielded CD45RA+ naive and CD45RA-negative memory subsets. Sequenced material: naive CD4+ T cells sorted from blood. Subset: CD45RA+ positively selected. This receptor was obtained from a man aged 25-40 years in good health. This rearrangement joins TRBV5-5 to TRBJ2-2; weak D call: TRBD1 (5 bases). CDR3 in DNA: TGTGCCAGCAGTAATCGGCAGGGGAACACCGGGGAGCTGTTTTTT. Translated: CASSNRQGNTGELFF.